The rows below give T cell receptor beta chains drawn from one sample of a study of T cell repertoires in cytomegalovirus infection. TCRdb processed the reads anew with MiXCR; each CDR3 protein has one entry. The sample comprises about 530,000 distinct CDR3 sequences, around 27% of which are singletons, and approximately 13% rests with the top ten. The sample comprised PBMCs. The source is a human donor in good health (CMV status not recorded). Some clones in this sample may be carry-over from other donors' samples. Both conserved end residues are trimmed from each CDR3. D genes are given only for firm matches.

d_gene: TRBD1; j_gene: TRBJ2-2; v_gene: TRBV9; CDR3aa: ASSAGGRNTGELF
d_gene: NA; j_gene: TRBJ1-3; v_gene: TRBV28; CDR3aa: ASSLSAGSYSGNTIY
d_gene: NA; j_gene: TRBJ2-3; v_gene: TRBV10-3; CDR3aa: AISESEAVSTDTQY
d_gene: TRBD1; j_gene: TRBJ2-2; v_gene: TRBV7-6; CDR3aa: ASSPRQGMGSGELF
d_gene: NA; j_gene: TRBJ2-1; v_gene: TRBV25-1; CDR3aa: ASSEAGLAGDNEQF
d_gene: NA; j_gene: TRBJ1-4; v_gene: TRBV7-9; CDR3aa: ASSLWGGEKLF
d_gene: TRBD2; j_gene: TRBJ2-2; v_gene: TRBV19; CDR3aa: ASSLMGGGGNTGELF
d_gene: NA; j_gene: TRBJ1-4; v_gene: TRBV29-1; CDR3aa: SVPWGDEKLF
d_gene: TRBD1; j_gene: TRBJ2-3; v_gene: TRBV29-1; CDR3aa: SLGQVSTDTQY
d_gene: NA; j_gene: TRBJ2-3; v_gene: TRBV12-3/TRBV12-4; CDR3aa: ASRPITRSSADTQY
d_gene: NA; j_gene: TRBJ2-2; v_gene: TRBV12-3/TRBV12-4; CDR3aa: ASRAGTLHTGELF
d_gene: NA; j_gene: TRBJ1-1; v_gene: TRBV2; CDR3aa: ASRTGVNTEAF
d_gene: NA; j_gene: TRBJ2-1; v_gene: TRBV27; CDR3aa: ASSPTASSYNEQF
d_gene: NA; j_gene: TRBJ1-1; v_gene: TRBV12-3/TRBV12-4; CDR3aa: ASTDQLNTEAF
d_gene: TRBD1; j_gene: TRBJ1-5; v_gene: TRBV2; CDR3aa: ASRETGGPQPQH
d_gene: TRBD2; j_gene: TRBJ2-1; v_gene: TRBV27; CDR3aa: ASSPKTSGLYNEQF
d_gene: NA; j_gene: TRBJ2-5; v_gene: TRBV10-1; CDR3aa: ASSEKGGSPLQETQY